What follows describes a single T cell receptor beta chain. Its antigen is unknown. V was cut by 7 bases and J by 5 bases, with 22 bases left in between. Germline CDR1 and CDR2: SGHRS and YFSETQ. CDR3 length: 16 residues. This entry is derived from a study of blood T cells in healthy people across ages. Study-wide findings and caveats: Estimated diversity that came from one million T cells was considered an underestimate. Naive CD4+ cells and diversity were both higher in long-lived donors than in aged donors.

It was with a sample-barcoded 5' primer and a J-beta primer mix that a second PCR of about 6 to 12 cycles was run. Each cDNA molecule was tagged by a template-switch adaptor that had 12 random nucleotides. MiXCR was run by TCRdb on the 5' RACE reads, yielding one entry per CDR3 protein. This sample yields some 1.5 million distinct CDR3 sequences, of which under 55% are seen a single time; less than 5% belongs to the top ten. This sequence joins TRBV5-1 and TRBJ2-1; D might be TRBD2 (6 bases). The sequence was collected from a woman younger than 35 in good health. Sequenced sample: blood. In DNA, the CDR3 is TGCGCCAGCGGGCTTGAGGGAGGAGGGCTCGACAATGAGCAGTTCTTC. Encoded protein: CASGLEGGGLDNEQFF. Supplemented by reference TRBV5-1 and TRBJ2-1, the full variable domain reads KAGVTQTPRYLIKTRGQQVTLSCSPISGHRSVSWYQQTPGQGLQFLFEYFSETQRNKGNFPGRFSGRQFSNSRSEMNVSTLELGDSALYLCASGLEGGGLDNEQFFGPGTRLTVL.